Many counts were recorded for the clone carrying this T cell receptor beta chain. Its cognate antigen is unknown. The CDR3 has 16 residues. V lost 2 bases and J lost 2; bases outside the gene matches: 8. Per the germline V gene, CDR1 is SNHLY and CDR2 is FYNNEI. This specimen comes from a study of T cells in Graves' hyperthyroidism and ophthalmopathy. Study results and limitations: A model using 13 V-J features told ophthalmopathy apart from stable hyperthyroidism. The model's output predicted ophthalmopathy at a median of about 6.5 months prior to onset.

With a duration under 2 months, the hyperthyroidism was newly diagnosed in patients aged 18 to 65. In making diagnoses, clinical symptoms, serum thyroxine and TRAb, thyroid ultrasound and orbital computed tomography were all used. RNA transcripts provided the source from which TCR beta CDR3 regions were amplified. The HTBI set primed first-round TCR CDR3 RT-PCR. TCRdb used MiXCR to reprocess the multiplex PCR reads, holding one entry per CDR3 protein. The sample lists 350,000 or so distinct CDR3 sequences; 15% to 20% were seen once. This chain uses TRBV2 with TRBJ2-5; 7 nucleotides match TRBD2. The source material was blood. The receptor's source is a woman in her twenties or thirties with Graves' hyperthyroidism that later progressed to Graves' ophthalmopathy. In nucleotides, the CDR3 is TGTGCCAGCAGTGAAAGCTCTAGCGGAGAACAAGAGACCCAGTACTTC. This encodes CASSESSSGEQETQYF. Variable domain in full (rest from reference TRBV2 and TRBJ2-5): EPEVTQTPSHQVTQMGQEVILRCVPISNHLYFYWYRQILGQKVEFLVSFYNNEISEKSEIFDDQFSVERPDGSNFTLKIRSTKLEDSAMYFCASSESSSGEQETQYFGPGTRLLVL.